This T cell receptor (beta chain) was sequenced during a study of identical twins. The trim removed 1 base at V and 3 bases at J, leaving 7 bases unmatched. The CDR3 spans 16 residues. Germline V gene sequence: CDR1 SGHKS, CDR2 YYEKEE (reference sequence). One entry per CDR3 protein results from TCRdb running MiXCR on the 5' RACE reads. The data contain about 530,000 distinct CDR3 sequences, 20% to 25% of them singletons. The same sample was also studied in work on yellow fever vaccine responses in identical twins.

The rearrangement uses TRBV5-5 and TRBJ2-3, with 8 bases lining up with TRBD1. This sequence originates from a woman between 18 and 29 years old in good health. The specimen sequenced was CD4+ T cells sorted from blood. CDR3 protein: CASSLNPRGQTDTQYF. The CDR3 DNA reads TGTGCCAGCAGCTTGAATCCCAGGGGGCAGACAGATACGCAGTATTTT. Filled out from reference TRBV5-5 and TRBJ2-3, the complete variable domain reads DAGVTQSPTHLIKTRGQQVTLRCSPISGHKSVSWYQQVLGQGPQFIFQYYEKEERGRGNFPDRFSARQFPNYSSELNVNALLLGDSALYLCASSLNPRGQTDTQYFGPGTRLTVL.